A selection of T cell receptor beta chains follows, all from one sample in a study of HIV-infected patients and healthy controls. TCRdb used MiXCR to reprocess the 5' RACE reads, holding one entry per CDR3 protein. Among about 64,000 distinct CDR3 sequences, roughly 19% were seen once, and the ten largest hold more than 1.4%. Sample: CD4+ T cells from blood. The receptors come from a human donor in good health. The conserved cysteine and the conserved F or W are not part of the CDR3 here. Each record gives: J gene, V gene, CDR3 protein.

>TRBJ1-3|TRBV25-1
ASSEGIAASGNTIY
>TRBJ1-5|TRBV29-1
SVADRVGNQPQH
>TRBJ2-3|TRBV5-4
ASSQDRGGTDTQY
>TRBJ1-1|TRBV7-9
ASSKDPNTEAF
>TRBJ2-2|TRBV30
AWTPNRGADTGELF
>TRBJ1-1|TRBV25-1
ASSEYRGAGHGEAF
>TRBJ1-4|TRBV7-9
ASSLLTANEKLF
>TRBJ1-3|TRBV30
AWSGTFPGNTIY
>TRBJ2-5|TRBV5-1
ASSSLGGGETQY
>TRBJ1-1|TRBV6-6
ASSIHLYRTGLNTEAF
>TRBJ1-5|TRBV29-1
SVEADRNQPQH
>TRBJ2-2|TRBV7-9
ASSPWTAGELF
>TRBJ2-5|TRBV27
ASSPTLGFFRETQY
>TRBJ2-4|TRBV7-9
ASSLLSLAFGQNIQY
>TRBJ2-3|TRBV29-1
SVDVSVGRDTQY
>TRBJ2-2|TRBV6-2/TRBV6-3
ASSPGTSGVTGELF
>TRBJ1-2|TRBV29-1
SVVPGQGPGYGYT
>TRBJ1-4|TRBV5-5
ASSFRTGGVGDEKLF
>TRBJ1-1|TRBV9
ASSKQGPDTEAF
>TRBJ2-1|TRBV11-1
ASSLDRYNEQF
>TRBJ2-1|TRBV6-1
ASFLSGRALYEQF
>TRBJ2-1|TRBV3-1
ASSQTSGRDVNEQF
>TRBJ1-2|TRBV29-1
SVEGTGVGYT
>TRBJ1-1|TRBV29-1
SGLRDRDTEAF
>TRBJ1-6|TRBV4-2
ASSRTGDSPLQ
>TRBJ2-1|TRBV12-3/TRBV12-4
ASRTDDNEQF
>TRBJ1-1|TRBV7-9
ASSLSGPTEAF
>TRBJ2-3|TRBV20-1
SAFKADTQY
>TRBJ1-1|TRBV2
ASRTGPMNTEAF
>TRBJ1-2|TRBV11-2
ASSLVTGTANYGYT
>TRBJ1-5|TRBV11-2
ASSLGLGQPQH
>TRBJ1-2|TRBV28
ASSFGIKTNGYT
>TRBJ2-7|TRBV3-1
ASSPRTARYEQY
>TRBJ2-3|TRBV14
ASSHGWGMSTDTQY
>TRBJ2-3|TRBV20-1
SATSRRASTDTQY
>TRBJ2-7|TRBV11-2
ASSFIYVPSYEQY
>TRBJ1-5|TRBV5-3
ARSLDTSSNQPQH
>TRBJ2-3|TRBV28
AGGSYTDTQY
>TRBJ2-7|TRBV18
ASSAGTGGDEQY
>TRBJ2-5|TRBV20-1
SARLAGPQETQY
>TRBJ2-1|TRBV18
ASSPGGQGSYNEQF
>TRBJ1-3|TRBV29-1
SVEGGSSGNTIY
>TRBJ2-3|TRBV20-1
SARASSGRVDTQY
>TRBJ1-1|TRBV12-3/TRBV12-4
ASSGGREAF
>TRBJ1-2|TRBV6-2/TRBV6-3
ASSYWRGETGYT
>TRBJ2-5|TRBV7-6
ASSGGLKETQY
>TRBJ2-1|TRBV20-1
SARGQGAGGGVNEQF
>TRBJ1-1|TRBV9
ASSEDRTTEAF
>TRBJ2-1|TRBV5-1
ASTRTSGFNNEQF
>TRBJ2-7|TRBV6-5
ASSHHRVREQY
>TRBJ2-7|TRBV18
ASSHGPAPYEQY
>TRBJ1-1|TRBV20-1
SAREGTELEAF
>TRBJ2-5|TRBV27
ASSPRPDSRSETQY
>TRBJ2-1|TRBV12-3/TRBV12-4
ASSLEGQGGNEQF
>TRBJ2-6|TRBV11-2
ASSPPTGGANVLT